This paragraph covers one TCR beta chain sequence. CDR3 size: 14 residues. Germline-derived CDR1 and CDR2 are LGHDT and YNNKEL (reference sequence). The V end was cut by 2 bases, the J end by 0 bases, with 8 bases between. Study processing details: Nucleated cell number was recorded as an estimate derived from reference gene primer amplification. Generated by immunoSEQ multiplex PCR, the TCRdb table keeps only in-frame clones and is missing some. V and J calls and clone size follow that table, whereas D and trimming were derived from the DNA. Counted here are over 65,000 clones, about 86% occurring once; the ten biggest clones make up 44%. This entry belongs to a study of blood T cell repertoires in COVID-19. The overall study: Acute-phase and convalescent COVID-19 samples originated in the United States, Italy and Spain.

The rearrangement uses TRBV3-1 (or the pseudogene TRBV3-2) and TRBJ2-7, with a tentative D call TRBD1 (5 bases). Sequencing was performed on peripheral blood. This TCR came from a man aged 80 or over with acute or convalescent COVID-19. The CDR3 sequence is CASSQHRSSYEQYF. Here the CDR3 DNA reads TGTGCCAGCAGCCAACACAGGAGCTCCTACGAGCAGTACTTC.